This TCR beta chain was obtained from a study of shared clonotypes between healthy human individuals. This CDR3 is built from 15 residues. Per the germline V gene, CDR1 is SGDLS and CDR2 is YYNGEE. With 2 bases removed from V and 1 base from J, the gap between germline ends came to 7 bases. Study-level points and caveats: Genetic and exposure-history diversity was limited by the small donor number. Sharing of clonotypes among donors was expected to vary with sequencing depth.

The table came from immunoSEQ multiplex PCR; TCRdb's copy has only in-frame clones and leaves some out. The sample has hundreds of thousands of clones, over 60% seen once. This clone was seen only once. The antigen is unknown. The sample was PBMCs. The chain carries TRBV9 and TRBJ2-6; D is ambiguous. The sequence was collected from a woman between 35 and 50 years old in good health. Some clones in this sample may be carry-over from other donors' samples. CDR3 loop: CASSVLVSGANVLTF. DNA of the CDR3: TGTGCCAGCAGCGTTTTAGTTTCTGGGGCCAACGTCCTGACTTTC.